Sequencing of this T cell receptor (beta chain) was carried out in a study of blood T cell repertoires in COVID-19 (dated by TCRdb to 2020 to 2021). Study-level background: Samples from collaborators originated in the United States, Italy and Spain and spanned both the acute and convalescent phases of COVID-19. Deeply sampled blood TCRbeta repertoires from subjects exposed to, actively infected with, or recovered from COVID-19 were included in the dataset. Nearly every sample came with metadata listing a de-identified subject ID, COVID-19 status, age in years and sex. The samples were drawn from the first 160 participants of the ongoing ImmuneRACE study and from under 1,500 subjects provided by 6 global collaborators. HLA class I and class II types, where available, came from metadata supplied by the sample provider rather than from assay-based typing. The prospective study material was composed of cDNA or gDNA derived from T cells, B-cell-depleted T cells, or PBMCs. The repertoires were made available in a free public database intended to serve as a resource for research on the immune response to SARS-CoV-2. Points the paper makes about the study in general: Clinical and demographic metadata were provided uncurated, with the amount varying by source and participant.

A word on this clone: The antigen it recognizes is unknown. No much larger clone exists at a distance of one base, and base qualities are not known.

The CDR3 covers 12 residues, taking in both the cysteine and the phenylalanine. Only the CDR3 DNA stays, 36 bases, in frame from base 1. Per the germline V gene, MNHEY is the CDR1 and SVGAGI is the CDR2. Between the V and J ends, shortened by 6 bases and 7 bases respectively, the junction contains 13 bases. The collaborating institutions used their own protocols to collect whole blood in K2EDTA tubes. Collaborator samples were shipped for TCRbeta analysis as frozen whole blood, isolated PBMCs, or DNA extracted from either sample type. TCRbeta CDR3 regions were amplified from genomic DNA using the immunoSEQ Assay, a bias-controlled multiplex PCR. Per the authors' processing: The number of nucleated cells in each sample was estimated from the amplification of reference gene primers within the assay. To quantify the absolute abundance of each unique TCRbeta CDR3 rearrangement, sequence reads were collapsed and filtered. For each sample, productive Simpson clonality was calculated by taking the square root of Simpson's diversity index across productive rearrangements. Not all clones reach the TCRdb copy of this immuneACCESS table, which keeps in-frame sequences only. Checked studies attribute under half of the gap to unresolved V genes and leave the rest unexplained. V and J calls plus clone size are reproduced from that table; the DNA served to infer D and trimming. Counted in this sample were under 250,000 clones; roughly nine tenths of them appeared once. 3% of the sample goes to the ten largest clones.

The V and J segments used are TRBV6-5 and TRBJ2-7; tentative D gene TRBD2, with 5 bases matching. The sequence was collected from a man in his late teens or twenties with active or convalescent COVID-19. Sequenced sample: peripheral blood. CDR3 sequence: CASSPGSGEQYF. The DNA is TGTGCCAGCAGCCCGGGTTCGGGGGAGCAGTACTTC.